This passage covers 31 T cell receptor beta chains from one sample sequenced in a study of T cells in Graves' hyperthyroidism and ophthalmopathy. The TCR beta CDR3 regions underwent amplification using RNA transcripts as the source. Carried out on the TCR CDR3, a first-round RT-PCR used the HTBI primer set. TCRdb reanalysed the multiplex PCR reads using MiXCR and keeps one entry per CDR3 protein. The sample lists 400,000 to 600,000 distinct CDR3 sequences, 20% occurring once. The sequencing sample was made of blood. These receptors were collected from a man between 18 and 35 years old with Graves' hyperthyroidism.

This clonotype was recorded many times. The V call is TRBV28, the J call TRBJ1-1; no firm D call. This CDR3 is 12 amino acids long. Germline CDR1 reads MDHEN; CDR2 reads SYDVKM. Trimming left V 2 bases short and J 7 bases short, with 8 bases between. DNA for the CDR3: TGTGCCAGCAGTTTAGATCGAAATGAAGCTTTCTTT. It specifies CASSLDRNEAFF.

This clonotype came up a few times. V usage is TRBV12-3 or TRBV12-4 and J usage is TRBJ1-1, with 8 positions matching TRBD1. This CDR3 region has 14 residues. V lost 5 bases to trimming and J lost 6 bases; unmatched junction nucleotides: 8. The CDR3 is CASSTGGFNAEAFF. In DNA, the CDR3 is TGTGCCAGCAGTACAGGGGGGTTTAACGCTGAAGCTTTCTTT.

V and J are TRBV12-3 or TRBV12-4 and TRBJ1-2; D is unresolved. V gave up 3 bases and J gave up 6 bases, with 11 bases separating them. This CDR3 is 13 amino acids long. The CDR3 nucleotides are TGTGCCAGCAGTTTGAGGGAAGGTCATGGCTACACCTTC. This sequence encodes CASSLREGHGYTF.

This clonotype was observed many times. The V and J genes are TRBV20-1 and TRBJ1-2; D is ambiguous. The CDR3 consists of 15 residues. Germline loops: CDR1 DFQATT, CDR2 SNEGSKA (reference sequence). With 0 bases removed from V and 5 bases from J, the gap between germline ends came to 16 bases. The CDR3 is CSARDSEGIRYGYTF. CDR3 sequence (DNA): TGCAGTGCTAGAGATAGCGAGGGAATCCGGTATGGCTACACCTTC.

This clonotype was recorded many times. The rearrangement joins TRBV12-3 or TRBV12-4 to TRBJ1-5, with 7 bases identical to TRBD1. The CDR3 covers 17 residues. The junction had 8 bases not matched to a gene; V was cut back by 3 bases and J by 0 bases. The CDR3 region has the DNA TGTGCCAGCAGTTTCCGGGACAGCCTACATAGCAATCAGCCCCAGCATTTT. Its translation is CASSFRDSLHSNQPQHF.

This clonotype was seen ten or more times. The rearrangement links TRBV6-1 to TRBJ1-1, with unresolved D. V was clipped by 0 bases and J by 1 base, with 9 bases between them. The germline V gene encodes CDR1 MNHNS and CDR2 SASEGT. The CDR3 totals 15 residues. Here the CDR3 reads CASSEAVGGNTEAFF. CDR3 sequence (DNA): TGTGCCAGCAGTGAAGCAGTAGGAGGGAACACTGAAGCTTTCTTT.

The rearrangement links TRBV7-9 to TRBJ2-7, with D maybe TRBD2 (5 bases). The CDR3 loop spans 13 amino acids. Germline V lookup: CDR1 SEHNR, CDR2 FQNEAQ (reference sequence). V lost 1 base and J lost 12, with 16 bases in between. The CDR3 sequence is CASSLEDSPLPYF. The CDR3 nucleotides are TGTGCCAGCAGCTTAGAGGACTCCCCTCTTCCGTACTTC.

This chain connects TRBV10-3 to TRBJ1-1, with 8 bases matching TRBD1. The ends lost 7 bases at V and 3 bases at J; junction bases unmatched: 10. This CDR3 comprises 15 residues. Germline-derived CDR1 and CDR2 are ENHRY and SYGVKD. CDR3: CAIKTLRGRDTEAFF. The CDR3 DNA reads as TGTGCCATCAAAACCCTCAGGGGGCGCGACACTGAAGCTTTCTTT.

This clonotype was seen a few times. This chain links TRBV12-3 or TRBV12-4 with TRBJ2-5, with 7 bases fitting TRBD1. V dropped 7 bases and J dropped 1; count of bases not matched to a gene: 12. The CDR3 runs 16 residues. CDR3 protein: CASTMGRTGTQETQYF. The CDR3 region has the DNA TGTGCCAGCACCATGGGAAGGACAGGTACCCAAGAGACCCAGTACTTC.

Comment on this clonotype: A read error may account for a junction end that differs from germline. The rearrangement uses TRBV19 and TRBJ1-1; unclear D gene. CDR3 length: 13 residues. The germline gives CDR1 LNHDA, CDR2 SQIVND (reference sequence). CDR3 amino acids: CSSSIKENTEAFF. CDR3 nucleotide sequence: TGTTCCAGTAGTATTAAAGAGAACACTGAAGCTTTCTTT. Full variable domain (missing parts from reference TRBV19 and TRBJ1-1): DGGITQSPKYLFRKEGQNVTLSCEQNLNHDAMYWYRQDPGQGLRLIYYSQIVNDFQKGDIAEGYSVSREKKESFPLTVTSAQKNPTAFYLCSSSIKENTEAFFGQGTRLTVV.

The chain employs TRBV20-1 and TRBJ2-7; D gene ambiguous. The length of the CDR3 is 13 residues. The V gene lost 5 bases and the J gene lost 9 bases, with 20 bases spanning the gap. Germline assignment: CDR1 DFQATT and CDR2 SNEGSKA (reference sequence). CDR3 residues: CSALQVGQLRQYF. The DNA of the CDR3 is TGCAGTGCTCTCCAGGTTGGGCAACTGCGGCAGTACTTC.

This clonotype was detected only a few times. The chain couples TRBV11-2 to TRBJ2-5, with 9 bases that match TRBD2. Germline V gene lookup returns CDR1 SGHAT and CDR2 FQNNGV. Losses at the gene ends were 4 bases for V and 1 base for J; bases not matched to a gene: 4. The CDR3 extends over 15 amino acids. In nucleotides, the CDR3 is TGTGCCAGCAGCTCGGGACTAGCCAGCCAAGAGACCCAGTACTTC. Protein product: CASSSGLASQETQYF.

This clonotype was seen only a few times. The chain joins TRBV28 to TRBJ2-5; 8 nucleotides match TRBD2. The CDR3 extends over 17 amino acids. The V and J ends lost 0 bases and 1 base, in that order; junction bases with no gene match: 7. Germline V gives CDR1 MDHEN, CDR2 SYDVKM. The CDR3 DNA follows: TGTGCCAGCAGTTTATGCTGGTGCGGGAGGACCCAAGAGACCCAGTACTTC. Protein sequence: CASSLCWCGRTQETQYF.

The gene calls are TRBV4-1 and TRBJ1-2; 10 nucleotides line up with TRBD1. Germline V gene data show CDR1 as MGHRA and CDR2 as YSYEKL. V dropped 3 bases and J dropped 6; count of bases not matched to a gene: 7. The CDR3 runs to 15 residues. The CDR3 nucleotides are TGCGCCAGCAGCCACACGGCGGGACAGGGGAATGGCTACACCTTC. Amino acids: CASSHTAGQGNGYTF.

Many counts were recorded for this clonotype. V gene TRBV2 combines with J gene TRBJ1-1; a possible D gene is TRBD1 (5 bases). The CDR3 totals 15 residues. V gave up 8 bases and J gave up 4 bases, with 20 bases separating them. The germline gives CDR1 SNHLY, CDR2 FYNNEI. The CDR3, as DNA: TGTGCCAGCCGAGCAACAGGCGACACGGCCACTGAAGCTTTCTTT. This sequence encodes CASRATGDTATEAFF.

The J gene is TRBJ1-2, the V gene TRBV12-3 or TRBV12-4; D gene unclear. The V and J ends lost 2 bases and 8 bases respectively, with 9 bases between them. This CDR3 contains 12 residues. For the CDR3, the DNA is TGTGCCAGCAGTTTAAGACCCCAGGGCTACACCTTC. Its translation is CASSLRPQGYTF.

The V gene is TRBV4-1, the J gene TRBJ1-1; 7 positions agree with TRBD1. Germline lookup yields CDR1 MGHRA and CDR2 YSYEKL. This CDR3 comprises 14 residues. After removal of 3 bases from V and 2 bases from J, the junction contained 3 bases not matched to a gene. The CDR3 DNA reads TGCGCCAGCAGCCATCAGGGGGATAACACTGAAGCTTTCTTT. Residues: CASSHQGDNTEAFF.

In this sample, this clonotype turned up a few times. The CDR3 bases are TGTGCCAGCAGTTTATTTTACAGGAACACCGGGGAGCTGTTTTTT. It codes for CASSLFYRNTGELFF. The chain uses TRBV12-3 or TRBV12-4 and TRBJ2-2; no definite D call. V was pared by 2 bases and J by 1 base, with 8 bases between. This CDR3 region has 15 residues.

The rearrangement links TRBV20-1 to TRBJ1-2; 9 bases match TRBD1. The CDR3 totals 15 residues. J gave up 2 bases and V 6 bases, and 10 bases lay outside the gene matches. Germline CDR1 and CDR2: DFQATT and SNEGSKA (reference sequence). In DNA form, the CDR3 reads TGCAGTGCCAGATTCCCGGGACAGGGAAACTATGGCTACACCTTC. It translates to CSARFPGQGNYGYTF.

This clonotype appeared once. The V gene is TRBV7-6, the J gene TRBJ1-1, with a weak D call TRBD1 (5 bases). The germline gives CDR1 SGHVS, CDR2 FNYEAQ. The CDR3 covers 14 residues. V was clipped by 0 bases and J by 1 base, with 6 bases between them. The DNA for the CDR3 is TGTGCCAGCAGCTTAGCTGACAGGAACACTGAAGCTTTCTTT. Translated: CASSLADRNTEAFF.

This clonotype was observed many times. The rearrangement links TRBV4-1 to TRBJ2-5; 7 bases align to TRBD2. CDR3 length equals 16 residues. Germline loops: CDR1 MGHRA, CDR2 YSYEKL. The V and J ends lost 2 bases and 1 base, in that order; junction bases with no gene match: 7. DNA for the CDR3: TGCGCCAGCAGCCAACCCTCGCGGGGGAGCCAAGAGACCCAGTACTTC. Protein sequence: CASSQPSRGSQETQYF.

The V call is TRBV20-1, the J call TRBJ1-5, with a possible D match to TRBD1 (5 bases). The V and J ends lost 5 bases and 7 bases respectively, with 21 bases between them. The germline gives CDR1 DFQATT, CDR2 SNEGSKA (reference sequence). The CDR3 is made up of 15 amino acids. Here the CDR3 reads CSASSRQGKGQPQHF. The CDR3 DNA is TGCAGTGCTTCAAGTAGGCAGGGCAAAGGGCAGCCCCAGCATTTT.

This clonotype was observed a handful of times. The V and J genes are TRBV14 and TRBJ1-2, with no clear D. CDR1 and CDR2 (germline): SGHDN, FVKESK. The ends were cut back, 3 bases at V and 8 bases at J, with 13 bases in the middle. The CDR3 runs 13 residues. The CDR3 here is CASSQAATGGYTF. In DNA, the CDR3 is TGTGCCAGCAGCCAGGCAGCAACGGGAGGCTACACCTTC.

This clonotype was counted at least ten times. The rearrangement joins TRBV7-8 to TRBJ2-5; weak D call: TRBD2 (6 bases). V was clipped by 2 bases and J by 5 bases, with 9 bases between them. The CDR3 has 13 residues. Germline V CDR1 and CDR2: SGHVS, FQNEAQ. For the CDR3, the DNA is TGTGCCAGCAGCTTACTTGGGGGGGAGACCCAGTACTTC. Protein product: CASSLLGGETQYF.

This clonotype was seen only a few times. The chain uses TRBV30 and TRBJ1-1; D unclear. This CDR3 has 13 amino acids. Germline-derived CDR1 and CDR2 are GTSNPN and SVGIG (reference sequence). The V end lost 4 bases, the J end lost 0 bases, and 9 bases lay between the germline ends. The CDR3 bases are TGTGCCTGGAACCCGGGCCTGAACACTGAAGCTTTCTTT. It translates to CAWNPGLNTEAFF.

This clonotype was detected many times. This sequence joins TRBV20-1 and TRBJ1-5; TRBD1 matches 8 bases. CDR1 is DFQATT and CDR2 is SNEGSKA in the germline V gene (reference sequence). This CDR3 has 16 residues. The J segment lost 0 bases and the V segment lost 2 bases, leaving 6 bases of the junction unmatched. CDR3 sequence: CSARIAGGHSNQPQHF. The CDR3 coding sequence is TGCAGTGCTAGAATAGCAGGGGGCCATAGCAATCAGCCCCAGCATTTT.

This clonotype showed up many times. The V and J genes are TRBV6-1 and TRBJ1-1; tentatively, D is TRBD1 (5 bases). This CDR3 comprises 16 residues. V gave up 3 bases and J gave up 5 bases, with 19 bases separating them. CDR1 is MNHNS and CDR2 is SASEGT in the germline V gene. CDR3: CASSDAGTRGKTEAFF. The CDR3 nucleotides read TGTGCCAGCAGTGATGCCGGGACCCGGGGAAAGACTGAAGCTTTCTTT.

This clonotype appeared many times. For the CDR3, the DNA is TGTGCCAGCAGTCCCGGGCGGGGGGCTATCTACGAGCAGTACTTC. It yields the protein CASSPGRGAIYEQYF. The chain links TRBV6-1 to TRBJ2-7; 8 nucleotides agree with TRBD2. The CDR3 runs 15 residues. After removal of 5 bases from V and 3 bases from J, the junction contained 9 bases not matched to a gene. Looked up from germline, CDR1 is MNHNS and CDR2 is SASEGT.

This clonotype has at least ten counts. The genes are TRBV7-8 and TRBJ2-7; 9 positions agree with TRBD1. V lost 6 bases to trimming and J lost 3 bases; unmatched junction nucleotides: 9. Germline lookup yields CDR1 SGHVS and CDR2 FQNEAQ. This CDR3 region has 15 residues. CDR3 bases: TGTGCCAGCAGACCCCACAGGACAGGGGTCTACGAGCAGTACTTC. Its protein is CASRPHRTGVYEQYF.

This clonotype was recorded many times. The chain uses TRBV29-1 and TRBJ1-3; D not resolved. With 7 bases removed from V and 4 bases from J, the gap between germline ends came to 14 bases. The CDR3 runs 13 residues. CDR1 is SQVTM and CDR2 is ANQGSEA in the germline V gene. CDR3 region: CSARMGSGNTIYF. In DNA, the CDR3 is TGCAGCGCTCGAATGGGGTCCGGAAACACCATATATTTT.

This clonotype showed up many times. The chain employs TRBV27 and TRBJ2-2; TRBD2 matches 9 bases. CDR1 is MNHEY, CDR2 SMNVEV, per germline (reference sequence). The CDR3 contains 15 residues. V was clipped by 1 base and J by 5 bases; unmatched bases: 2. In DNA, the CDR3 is TGTGCCAGCAGTTTATTTCTAGCGGGGACCGGGGAGCTGTTTTTT. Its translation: CASSLFLAGTGELFF.